The 31 T cell receptor beta chains below were found in one sample sequenced in a study of T cell responses to AZD1222 COVID-19 vaccine. Method: immunoSEQ multiplex PCR; TCRdb's copy keeps in-frame clones and lacks some. Seen here are some 100,000 clones, 70% to 90% observed once, and the top ten hold about a tenth. The sequencing used peripheral blood, collected 28 days after the second AZD1222 dose. The receptor set was obtained from an adult who received the AZD1222 COVID-19 vaccine.

The V and J genes are TRBV27 and TRBJ2-7; 12 nucleotides match TRBD2. CDR1 and CDR2 from the germline V gene are MNHEY and SMNVEV (reference sequence). V was pared by 2 bases and J by 0 bases, with 2 bases of the junction left unmatched. The CDR3 has 16 residues. The CDR3 sequence: CASSLATSGSSYEQYF. CDR3 nucleotide sequence: TGTGCCAGCAGTTTAGCGACTAGCGGGAGCTCCTACGAGCAGTACTTC.

The V gene is TRBV7-2, the J gene TRBJ2-1; 8 nucleotides match TRBD2. The CDR3 covers 15 residues. Germline CDR1 SGHTA, CDR2 FQGNSA. V was pared by 2 bases and J by 6 bases, with 6 bases of the junction left unmatched. The CDR3 protein is CASSLTAGGPNEQFF. For the CDR3, the DNA is TGTGCCAGCAGCTTAACGGCGGGGGGACCCAATGAGCAGTTCTTC.

The rearrangement joins TRBV2 to TRBJ2-3, with a possible D match to TRBD1 (6 bases). Germline assignment: CDR1 SNHLY and CDR2 FYNNEI. V lost 4 bases and J 4 bases, leaving 9 bases between the germline ends. There are 13 residues in the CDR3. CDR3 amino acids: CASSGTGPDTQYF. CDR3 nucleotide sequence: TGTGCCAGCAGTGGAACAGGGCCAGATACGCAGTATTTT. Drawing the rest from reference TRBV2 and TRBJ2-3, the complete variable domain is EPEVTQTPSHQVTQMGQEVILRCVPISNHLYFYWYRQILGQKVEFLVSFYNNEISEKSEIFDDQFSVERPDGSNFTLKIRSTKLEDSAMYFCASSGTGPDTQYFGPGTRLTVL.

The J gene is TRBJ2-3, the V gene TRBV27, with TRBD2 identical over 7 bases. Germline V CDR1 and CDR2: MNHEY, SMNVEV (reference sequence). Trimming took 8 bases from V and 6 from J; bases not matched to a gene: 5. This CDR3 is 12 amino acids long. CDR3 loop: CASWTRLDTQYF. DNA of the CDR3: TGTGCCAGCTGGACTAGGTTGGATACGCAGTATTTT.

CDR3 DNA: TGTGCCAGCAGCTACAGGCTATCCGGGAGGGCCCGGGATACGCAGTATTTT. Its translation is CASSYRLSGRARDTQYF. The chain uses TRBV5-8 and TRBJ2-3, with 8 positions matching TRBD2. This CDR3 is built from 17 residues. Germline V gives CDR1 SGHTS, CDR2 YDEGEE. J gave up 6 bases and V 3 bases, and 15 bases lay outside the gene matches. The whole variable domain, filled in from reference TRBV5-8 and TRBJ2-3, reads EAGVTQSPTHLIKTRGQQATLRCSPISGHTSVYWYQQALGLGLQFLLWYDEGEERNRGNFPPRFSGRQFPNYSSELNVNALELEDSALYLCASSYRLSGRARDTQYFGPGTRLTVL.

The CDR3: CASRRQPDSYEQYF. The CDR3, as DNA: TGTGCCAGCAGGCGACAGCCAGACTCCTACGAGCAGTACTTC. The V gene is TRBV11-2, the J gene TRBJ2-7, with a tentative D call TRBD1 (5 bases). Trimming removed 6 bases at V and 0 bases at J, with 12 bases between. This CDR3 has 14 amino acids. The germline V gene encodes CDR1 SGHAT and CDR2 FQNNGV.

This clone was detected a few times. The chain combines TRBV11-1 with TRBJ1-2; possibly TRBD1 for D (6 bases). This CDR3 is built from 16 residues. Germline V gene lookup returns CDR1 SGHAT and CDR2 FQDESV (reference sequence). V was pared by 2 bases and J by 7 bases, with 20 bases between. CDR3 nucleotide sequence: TGTGCCAGCAGCTTAAGGAGCAGCCAGGGGTCCTCTGGCTACACCTTC. Encoded protein: CASSLRSSQGSSGYTF.

The gene calls are TRBV18 and TRBJ2-1, with D perhaps TRBD1 (7 bases). This CDR3 contains 16 residues. V was cut by 3 bases and J by 6 bases, with 18 bases left in between. CDR1 and CDR2 (germline): KGHSH, LQKENI. The chain's CDR3 is CASSPLQGRSGNEQFF. The CDR3 DNA reads as TGTGCCAGCTCACCTTTACAGGGGAGGTCGGGCAATGAGCAGTTCTTC.

The V call is TRBV7-9, the J call TRBJ2-5; D is perhaps TRBD1 (5 bases). The germline CDR1 and CDR2 sequences are SEHNR and FQNEAQ (reference sequence). The CDR3 loop spans 13 amino acids. Trimming pared 5 bases from V and 6 bases from J, leaving 13 bases between. CDR3 DNA: TGTGCCAGCAGCACCGACAGTCAGAAGACCCAGTACTTC. Translating it yields CASSTDSQKTQYF.

The chain carries TRBV7-9 and TRBJ1-6; a weak D match, TRBD1 (5 bases). V lost 1 base to trimming and J lost 12 bases, with 10 bases between them. The CDR3 sequence is 13 residues long. Germline CDR1 reads SEHNR; CDR2 reads FQNEAQ (reference sequence). CDR3 loop: CASSLVGEGPLHF. In DNA form, the CDR3 reads TGTGCCAGCAGCTTAGTAGGGGAGGGACCCCTCCACTTT. The full variable domain, its missing parts supplied by reference TRBV7-9 and TRBJ1-6, is DTGVSQNPRHKITKRGQNVTFRCDPISEHNRLYWYRQTLGQGPEFLTYFQNEAQLEKSRLLSDRFSAERPKGSFSTLEIQRTEQGDSAMYLCASSLVGEGPLHFGNGTRLTVT.

This sequence joins TRBV18 and TRBJ1-1, with unresolved D. In germline, CDR1 is KGHSH, CDR2 LQKENI. V lost 6 bases to trimming and J lost 5 bases, with 10 bases between them. The CDR3 loop spans 12 amino acids. The chain's CDR3 is CASSFVGTEAFF. The DNA of the CDR3 is TGTGCCAGCTCTTTTGTGGGAACTGAAGCTTTCTTT.

The chain links TRBV9 to TRBJ2-3; TRBD1 aligns across 9 bases. Germline values: CDR1 SGDLS, CDR2 YYNGEE. With V trimmed by 0 bases and J by 3 bases, 2 bases remained unmatched. The CDR3 is 15 amino acids. The CDR3 spells CASSVGDRGTDTQYF. CDR3 coding DNA: TGTGCCAGCAGCGTAGGAGACAGGGGGACAGATACGCAGTATTTT.

DNA of the CDR3: TGTGCCACCAGCAGAGTTAGGGCAGAGCAGTATTTT. It translates to CATSRVRAEQYF. The chain has TRBV15 and TRBJ2-3; D gene uncertain. This CDR3 spans 12 amino acids. In germline, CDR1 is LNHNV, CDR2 YYDKDF (reference sequence). Trimming cost V 1 base and J 11 bases, with 10 bases left between them.

The chain carries TRBV12-3 or TRBV12-4 and TRBJ1-2; D is ambiguous. V lost 3 bases, J lost 4 bases, and 6 bases lay in between. CDR3 length: 12 amino acids. Here the CDR3 DNA reads TGTGCCAGCAGTTTGCCAGGCTATGGCTACACCTTC. Translated, it gives CASSLPGYGYTF.

V is TRBV27 and J is TRBJ1-6, with a weak D call TRBD1 (5 bases). V was cut by 10 bases and J by 10 bases, with 17 bases left in between. The CDR3 spans 13 residues. Germline assignment: CDR1 MNHEY and CDR2 SMNVEV (reference sequence). Written as DNA, the CDR3 is TGTGCCACCAGAACAGGCGTATGGTCACCCCTCCACTTT. Its translation: CATRTGVWSPLHF.

This chain uses TRBV5-1 with TRBJ2-5; 9 nucleotides agree with TRBD1. V dropped 3 bases and J dropped 5; count of bases not matched to a gene: 8. In germline, CDR1 is SGHRS, CDR2 YFSETQ. There are 15 residues in the CDR3. This CDR3 reads CASSSPSTGGETQYF. The DNA for the CDR3 is TGCGCCAGCAGCTCGCCCTCGACAGGGGGGGAGACCCAGTACTTC.

The V call is TRBV7-2, the J call TRBJ2-3; D unclear. The CDR3 is made up of 15 amino acids. V lost 1 base, J lost 2 bases, and 10 bases lay in between. Germline values: CDR1 SGHTA, CDR2 FQGNSA. CDR3 loop: CASSLGPAFTDTQYF. DNA of the CDR3: TGTGCCAGCAGCTTAGGACCGGCCTTCACAGATACGCAGTATTTT.

The genes are TRBV30 and TRBJ1-5; maybe TRBD1 (5 bases). Germline V gene lookup returns CDR1 GTSNPN and CDR2 SVGIG (reference sequence). V was clipped by 0 bases and J by 3 bases, with 12 bases between them. The CDR3 covers 15 residues. CDR3 sequence: CAWSVHGADNQPQHF. The CDR3 DNA reads TGTGCCTGGAGTGTACACGGGGCGGACAATCAGCCCCAGCATTTT.

The count of this clone is one. The rearrangement links TRBV9 to TRBJ1-5; no definite D call. V shed 4 bases and J shed 7 bases, with 18 bases lying between them. The CDR3 is made up of 15 amino acids. The germline V gene has CDR1 SGDLS and CDR2 YYNGEE. The CDR3 DNA follows: TGTGCCAGCAGCATAGACGTCGGCGATGGACAGCCCCAGCATTTT. It encodes CASSIDVGDGQPQHF. Together with reference TRBV9 and TRBJ1-5, the CDR3 gives the full variable domain: DSGVTQTPKHLITATGQRVTLRCSPRSGDLSVYWYQQSLDQGLQFLIQYYNGEERAKGNILERFSAQQFPDLHSELNLSSLELGDSALYFCASSIDVGDGQPQHFGDGTRLSIL.

The chain carries TRBV29-1 and TRBJ1-2, with a tentative D call TRBD1 (5 bases). Trimming cost V 0 bases and J 0 bases, with 11 bases left between them. Germline V gene sequence: CDR1 SQVTM, CDR2 ANQGSEA. The CDR3 contains 15 residues. The CDR3 here is CSVEEETDTNYGYTF. The CDR3 coding sequence is TGCAGCGTTGAAGAGGAGACAGATACTAACTATGGCTACACCTTC.

This chain joins TRBV10-3 and TRBJ2-1; 7 bases are a match to TRBD2. The V and J ends lost 0 bases and 5 bases, in that order; junction bases with no gene match: 10. The V gene's germline CDR1 is ENHRY and CDR2 SYGVKD. The CDR3 runs to 17 residues. In DNA form, the CDR3 reads TGTGCCATCAGTGAGTCAGAGGCTAGCGGAGATAACAATGAGCAGTTCTTC. As protein: CAISESEASGDNNEQFF.

This CDR3 is CASSHTRQGSTEAFF. CDR3 in DNA: TGCGCCAGCAGCCACACCCGACAGGGAAGCACTGAAGCTTTCTTT. The chain combines TRBV4-1 with TRBJ1-1; 7 positions match TRBD1. CDR1 and CDR2 (germline): MGHRA, YSYEKL. The V gene end was trimmed by 3 bases and the J gene end by 4 bases; junction bases not matched to a gene: 8. The CDR3 has 15 amino acids.

The V and J genes are TRBV6-2 or TRBV6-3 and TRBJ2-5; TRBD1 matches 8 bases. J was trimmed by 5 bases and V by 5 bases; bases with no gene match: 10. CDR3 length equals 15 residues. Germline CDR1 and CDR2: MNHEY and SVGEGT. The CDR3 protein is CASSRHTGGGETQYF. As DNA, the CDR3 is TGTGCCAGCAGTCGCCACACAGGGGGTGGGGAGACCCAGTACTTC.

The chain recombines TRBV5-4 with TRBJ2-3, with 9 bases aligning to TRBD1. Per the germline V gene, CDR1 is SGHNT and CDR2 is YYREEE (reference sequence). The CDR3 has 15 residues. Trimming at V came to 3 bases and at J to 6 bases, leaving 8 bases not matched to a gene. CDR3 coding DNA: TGTGCCAGCAGCTCGGGGGGACAGGGTAGTGATACGCAGTATTTT. It translates to CASSSGGQGSDTQYF. The variable domain in full, completed from reference TRBV5-4 and TRBJ2-3, reads ETGVTQSPTHLIKTRGQQVTLRCSSQSGHNTVSWYQQALGQGPQFIFQYYREEENGRGNFPPRFSGLQFPNYSSELNVNALELDDSALYLCASSSGGQGSDTQYFGPGTRLTVL.

The CDR3 bases are TGTGCCAGCAGCTTGGGGGGACAGGGGACAGATACGCAGTATTTT. Translated, it gives CASSLGGQGTDTQYF. The chain combines TRBV5-6 with TRBJ2-3; 10 bases agree with TRBD1. The V gene's germline CDR1 is SGHDT and CDR2 YYEEEE. The CDR3 is 15 amino acids. The junction had 1 base not matched to a gene; V was cut back by 0 bases and J by 3 bases.

V gene TRBV18 combines with J gene TRBJ1-1; 7 nucleotides agree with TRBD1. The junction had 6 bases not matched to a gene; V was cut back by 8 bases and J by 3 bases. CDR3 size: 13 residues. The germline V gene encodes CDR1 KGHSH and CDR2 LQKENI. The CDR3 nucleotides are TGTGCCAGCCTACCTACAGGGGACACTGAAGCTTTCTTT. Encoded protein: CASLPTGDTEAFF.

This clone was observed a single time. The V gene is TRBV5-4, the J gene TRBJ2-1, with 9 bases matching TRBD2. In germline, CDR1 is SGHNT, CDR2 YYREEE (reference sequence). Trimming cost V 5 bases and J 6 bases; bases outside gene matches: 9. The CDR3 contains 15 residues. CDR3 sequence (DNA): TGTGCCAGCAGTCAAAGGGCTAGCGGGATCAATGAGCAGTTCTTC. Its translation: CASSQRASGINEQFF. The full variable domain, its missing parts supplied by reference TRBV5-4 and TRBJ2-1, is ETGVTQSPTHLIKTRGQQVTLRCSSQSGHNTVSWYQQALGQGPQFIFQYYREEENGRGNFPPRFSGLQFPNYSSELNVNALELDDSALYLCASSQRASGINEQFFGPGTRLTVL.

J is TRBJ2-1 and V is TRBV7-3; 10 positions match TRBD1. Trimming took 5 bases from V and 6 from J; bases not matched to a gene: 7. CDR3 size: 15 residues. CDR1 and CDR2 (germline): SGHTA, FQGTGA. CDR3 amino acids: CASSPRTGGVNEQFF. The CDR3 DNA reads TGTGCCAGCAGCCCCAGGACAGGGGGAGTCAATGAGCAGTTCTTC.

This rearrangement joins TRBV7-3 to TRBJ2-2; D is uncertain. CDR1 is SGHTA, CDR2 FQGTGA, per germline. The CDR3 loop spans 13 amino acids. V shed 2 bases and J shed 4 bases, with 5 bases lying between them. The CDR3 sequence: CASSLRATGELFF. The DNA for the CDR3 is TGTGCCAGCAGCTTACGGGCCACCGGGGAGCTGTTTTTT.

Remarks on this clone: The junction shows a germline mismatch at one end, possibly a read error. The chain recombines TRBV28 with TRBJ2-7; TRBD1 agrees at 12 bases. Germline CDR1 is MDHEN and CDR2 is SYDVKM. The CDR3 extends over 17 amino acids. The CDR3 spells CASSFGTGGLVTYEQYF. DNA of the CDR3: TGTGCCAGTAGTTTTGGGACAGGGGGCTTAGTGACCTACGAGCAGTACTTC.

This clone was recorded once. This sequence joins TRBV6-5 and TRBJ1-1; TRBD1 agrees at 7 bases. This CDR3 region has 14 residues. Germline V CDR1 and CDR2: MNHEY, SVGAGI. The J segment lost 4 bases and the V segment lost 6 bases, leaving 8 bases of the junction unmatched. DNA for the CDR3: TGTGCCAGCAGCGCTGGACAGGTATCCACTGAAGCTTTCTTT. Translating it yields CASSAGQVSTEAFF.